The entry that follows covers one TCR beta chain sequence. This specimen comes from a study of blood T cell repertoires in COVID-19. Study-wide background: COVID-19 samples from acute and convalescent phases originated in the United States, Italy and Spain. T cells, B-cell-depleted T cells, or PBMCs provided the cDNA or gDNA that served as material.

In the authors' methods: Amplifying reference gene primers gave estimates of nucleated cell counts. Measured with immunoSEQ multiplex PCR; TCRdb has only the in-frame clones, and not every one. Clone size and the V and J calls come from that table; the DNA yielded D and trimming. The sample includes under 200,000 clones, roughly 80% seen only once; the top ten take 6.5% to 9.5%. Germline values: CDR1 MDHEN, CDR2 SYDVKM. The ends were cut back, 7 bases at V and 0 bases at J, with 12 bases in the middle. The CDR3 is 14 amino acids. A Seattle source enrolled patients during active infection and followed them longitudinally.

The V gene is TRBV28, the J gene TRBJ1-2; no clear D gene. The sequencing sample was made of peripheral blood. The TCR originated in a woman aged 55-70 years with COVID-19, enrolled during active disease. The CDR3 DNA sequence: TGTGCCAGCATGGTCCGCAGGCCTAACTATGGCTACACCTTC. Residues: CASMVRRPNYGYTF.